The 5 T cell receptor beta chains below come from one sample, sequenced in a study of blood T cells in healthy people across ages (dated by TCRdb to the mid-2010s). The method behind the library was 5' RACE. Data came from an Illumina HiSeq 2500. A second PCR of roughly 6 to 11 cycles was run with a J-beta primer mix and a sample-barcoded 5' primer. TCRdb reworked the public reads: Q25 trimming with fastp, MiXCR clone assembly, productive beta chains retained. Records with the same CDR3 protein are collapsed into one entry carrying the most frequent genes and DNA. The sample includes approximately 800,000 distinct CDR3 sequences, with about 48% observed a single time. The ten largest clones add up to about 38% of the sample. Sequencing was carried out using blood. These receptors all stem from a man of 80 years or more in good health.

V usage is TRBV10-3 and J usage is TRBJ1-1, with D maybe TRBD1 (5 bases). The length of the CDR3 is 12 residues. Germline CDR1 and CDR2: ENHRY and SYGVKD. The V and J ends lost 6 bases and 6 bases respectively, with 11 bases between them. Written as DNA, the CDR3 is TGTGCCATCAGGGGGGGAACTCCTGAAGCTTTCTTT. As protein: CAIRGGTPEAFF.

CDR3 region: CASREGHLSSYEQYF. CDR3 DNA sequence: TGTGCCAGCAGGGAGGGACATCTGAGCTCCTACGAGCAGTACTTC. This chain uses TRBV2 with TRBJ2-7, with D perhaps assigned TRBD1 or TRBD2 (6 bases each). V was shortened by 6 bases and J by 0 bases, with 15 bases between the two germline ends. The CDR3 is 15 amino acids. Per the germline V gene, CDR1 is SNHLY and CDR2 is FYNNEI.

This clonotype was counted only a few times. J is TRBJ2-5 and V is TRBV7-7; D is perhaps TRBD1 (5 bases). This CDR3 is 15 amino acids long. CDR1 is SSHAT and CDR2 is FNYEAQ in the germline V gene (reference sequence). The V gene lost 5 bases and the J gene lost 5 bases, with 18 bases spanning the gap. CDR3 DNA sequence: TGTGCCAGCAGCCCGGGCTTTGGCCAGGGCGAGACCCAGTACTTC. Its protein is CASSPGFGQGETQYF.

This rearrangement joins TRBV5-1 to TRBJ2-7; TRBD1 agrees at 8 bases. CDR1 SGHRS and CDR2 YFSETQ come from the germline V gene. There are 13 residues in the CDR3. V shed 3 bases and J 5 bases; nucleotides not matched to a gene: 4. The CDR3 spells CASSYAGGDEQYF. CDR3 nucleotides: TGCGCCAGCAGCTACGCAGGGGGCGACGAGCAGTACTTC.

In this sample, this clonotype turned up a few times. V is TRBV15 and J is TRBJ2-5; D may be TRBD1 (5 bases). Germline V CDR1 and CDR2: LNHNV, YYDKDF (reference sequence). The CDR3 runs 14 residues. V shed 11 bases and J shed 0 bases, with 16 bases lying between them. CDR3 nucleotide sequence: TGTGCCTCGCAGCCGTACAGGAACCAAGAGACCCAGTACTTC. It encodes CASQPYRNQETQYF.